Following are 32 T cell receptor beta chains from one sample sequenced in a study of blood T cell repertoires in COVID-19. Sequencing was performed with immunoSEQ multiplex PCR; in TCRdb, only in-frame clones are kept and a portion is missing. The table records about 160,000 clones, about 85% of them present only once. Sequenced sample: peripheral blood. The source is a man aged 55-75 years who had recovered from COVID-19.

This chain joins TRBV19 and TRBJ1-1; D call uncertain. In germline, CDR1 is LNHDA, CDR2 SQIVND (reference sequence). There are 14 residues in the CDR3. V gave up 4 bases and J gave up 5 bases, with 14 bases separating them. The DNA of the CDR3 is TGTGCCAGTAGTAGTCTAGGCGGCCCGACTGAAGCTTTCTTT. Translated: CASSSLGGPTEAFF.

The chain employs TRBV3-1 (or the pseudogene TRBV3-2) and TRBJ2-1, with D possibly matching TRBD2 (6 bases). Germline CDR1 LGHDT, CDR2 YNNKEL (reference sequence). V lost 4 bases, J lost 4 bases, and 17 bases lay in between. There are 16 residues in the CDR3. The CDR3 DNA reads as TGTGCCAGCAGCCCCTCGCGGAGGGCAGGGTACAATGAGCAGTTCTTC. Translated: CASSPSRRAGYNEQFF.

This clone was seen just once. The gene calls are TRBV7-9 and TRBJ2-5, with D possibly matching TRBD2 (7 bases). The CDR3 is 15 residues long. V dropped 5 bases and J dropped 4 bases, with 17 bases sitting between them. Looked up from germline, CDR1 is SEHNR and CDR2 is FQNEAQ (reference sequence). CDR3 nucleotides: TGTGCCAGCAGCGCCCCTGGGAGGGGGGGAGAGACCCAGTACTTC. Translated: CASSAPGRGGETQYF. Using reference TRBV7-9 and TRBJ2-5 for the parts outside the CDR3, the full variable domain is DTGVSQNPRHKITKRGQNVTFRCDPISEHNRLYWYRQTLGQGPEFLTYFQNEAQLEKSRLLSDRFSAERPKGSFSTLEIQRTEQGDSAMYLCASSAPGRGGETQYFGPGTRLLVL.

The J gene is TRBJ1-1, the V gene TRBV12-3 or TRBV12-4; no firm D call. There are 11 residues in the CDR3. Trimming left V 6 bases short and J 6 bases short, with 8 bases between. The CDR3 DNA sequence: TGTGCCAGCAGCCCTAGCGCTGAAGCTTTCTTT. This sequence encodes CASSPSAEAFF.

As to this clone: Other DNA sequences within the sample encode an identical CDR3. The V and J genes are TRBV7-2 and TRBJ2-5; 11 nucleotides align to TRBD2. The germline V gene has CDR1 SGHTA and CDR2 FQGNSA. This CDR3 is built from 16 residues. V gave up 1 base and J gave up 1 base; unmatched junction bases: 2. The CDR3 coding sequence is TGTGCCAGCAGCTTAGGGCTAGCGGGGGGCCAAGAGACCCAGTACTTC. The encoded protein is CASSLGLAGGQETQYF.

The chain joins TRBV21-1 to TRBJ2-1; TRBD2, the D gene given by the table, was not confirmed from the DNA. TRBV21-1 is a pseudogene locus. The CDR3 contains 15 residues. CDR3 nucleotides: TGTGCCAGCAGCAAAGGACTAGCCCCAAACAATGAGCAGTTCTTC. This codes for CASSKGLAPNNEQFF.

The V gene is TRBV11-1, the J gene TRBJ2-5, with D unclear. This CDR3 region has 15 residues. The V gene's germline CDR1 is SGHAT and CDR2 FQDESV (reference sequence). Trimming shortened V by 4 bases and J by 1 base, and 13 bases separated the two germline ends. The CDR3 region has the DNA TGTGCCAGCAGCTCGATTGGTAGTCTCCAAGAGACCCAGTACTTC. The encoded protein is CASSSIGSLQETQYF. The whole variable domain, remainder taken from reference TRBV11-1 and TRBJ2-5, is EAEVAQSPRYKITEKSQAVAFWCDPISGHATLYWYRQILGQGPELLVQFQDESVVDDSQLPKDRFSAERLKGVDSTLKIQPAELGDSAMYLCASSSIGSLQETQYFGPGTRLLVL.

The gene calls are TRBV19 and TRBJ1-5; TRBD1 matches 8 bases. Germline assignment: CDR1 LNHDA and CDR2 SQIVND (reference sequence). The CDR3 totals 13 residues. Trimming at V came to 7 bases and at J to 7 bases, leaving 6 bases not matched to a gene. The CDR3 protein is CASNPQGAQPQHF. CDR3 nucleotide sequence: TGTGCCAGTAACCCCCAGGGGGCCCAGCCCCAGCATTTT.

The chain couples TRBV12-5 to TRBJ1-1, with unresolved D. The CDR3 runs to 15 residues. V shed 2 bases and J shed 7 bases, with 17 bases lying between them. CDR1 and CDR2 (germline): LGHNT, FRNRAP. The chain's CDR3 is CASGLFGPSLSEAFF. The CDR3 region has the DNA TGTGCTAGTGGTTTGTTTGGGCCAAGTTTAAGTGAAGCTTTCTTT.

This chain uses TRBV4-1 with TRBJ1-5; D is unclear. Between the trimmed V and J ends, which lost 8 bases and 0 bases, there was a span of 26 bases. The CDR3 length is 19 residues. CDR1 MGHRA and CDR2 YSYEKL come from the germline V gene. CDR3 DNA: TGCGCCAGCGGCCCTGTACCTGAGATCGGGAGGTTTAGCAATCAGCCCCAGCATTTT. Protein: CASGPVPEIGRFSNQPQHF.

This chain joins TRBV11-3 and TRBJ2-3; 8 bases line up with TRBD2. In germline, CDR1 is SGHNT, CDR2 YENEEA. This CDR3 region has 15 residues. J was trimmed by 6 bases and V by 1 base; bases with no gene match: 6. CDR3 sequence reads: CASSLAGGGSDTQYF. CDR3 bases: TGTGCCAGCAGCTTAGCGGGGGGGGGCTCGGATACGCAGTATTTT.

This chain links TRBV13 with TRBJ1-1; maybe TRBD1 (6 bases). V lost 8 bases to trimming and J lost 4 bases, with 14 bases between them. Germline V gene lookup returns CDR1 PRHDT and CDR2 FYEKMQ (reference sequence). CDR3 size: 13 residues. The CDR3 here is CASSTRGGTEAFF. The DNA for the CDR3 is TGTGCCAGCTCGACGAGGGGGGGCACTGAAGCTTTCTTT.

This sequence joins TRBV7-2 and TRBJ2-2, with 8 bases lining up with TRBD2. After removal of 6 bases from V and 6 bases from J, the junction contained 6 bases not matched to a gene. This CDR3 is built from 14 residues. Germline V lookup: CDR1 SGHTA, CDR2 FQGNSA. In DNA form, the CDR3 reads TGTGCCAGCAGGATAGCGCGGGAGGCCGGGGAGCTGTTTTTT. It translates to CASRIAREAGELFF. The whole variable domain, remainder taken from reference TRBV7-2 and TRBJ2-2, is GAGVSQSPSNKVTEKGKDVELRCDPISGHTALYWYRQSLGQGLEFLIYFQGNSAPDKSGLPSDRFSAERTGGSVSTLTIQRTQQEDSAVYLCASRIAREAGELFFGEGSRLTVL.

V and J are TRBV12-3 or TRBV12-4 and TRBJ2-1; no reliable D call. The CDR3 has 12 amino acids. Trimming took 6 bases from V and 7 from J, leaving 10 bases between them. The CDR3 is CASSPSDNEQFF. CDR3 nucleotide sequence: TGTGCCAGCAGCCCCAGTGATAATGAGCAGTTCTTC.

The chain carries TRBV2 and TRBJ2-7, with 7 bases matching TRBD2. Germline V gene lookup returns CDR1 SNHLY and CDR2 FYNNEI. The CDR3 is made up of 12 amino acids. The V and J ends lost 11 bases and 2 bases, in that order; junction bases with no gene match: 6. The CDR3 region is CAGRGTTYEQYF. CDR3 DNA sequence: TGTGCCGGGAGGGGCACCACCTACGAGCAGTACTTC.

This clone was detected once. The chain is built from TRBV10-1 and TRBJ1-5, with a weak D call TRBD1 (6 bases). This CDR3 region has 14 residues. Trimming took off 6 bases at V and 5 bases at J, with 14 bases between the two ends. Germline V CDR1 and CDR2: WNHNN, SYGVQD (reference sequence). The CDR3 loop reads CASRQTGWDQPQHF. The CDR3 DNA is TGCGCCAGCAGACAGACAGGATGGGATCAGCCCCAGCATTTT.

The CDR3 DNA reads as TGCGCCAGCAGTCCTGGGACTAGCGCATCTTTTTCCTACAATGAGCAGTTCTTC. Protein sequence: CASSPGTSASFSYNEQFF. The gene calls are TRBV5-1 and TRBJ2-1, with 10 bases aligning to TRBD2. The germline V gene encodes CDR1 SGHRS and CDR2 YFSETQ. The CDR3 totals 18 residues. V trimming: 5 bases; J trimming: 1 base; junction bases outside the gene matches: 12.

The chain carries TRBV14 and TRBJ1-2, with D unclear. The germline V gene encodes CDR1 SGHDN and CDR2 FVKESK. Trimming removed 4 bases at V and 4 bases at J, with 16 bases between. The CDR3 loop spans 15 amino acids. CDR3 loop: CASSPTLEVIYGYTF. The CDR3 region has the DNA TGTGCCAGCAGCCCAACTTTAGAGGTTATCTATGGCTACACCTTC. Based on the CDR3 plus reference TRBV14 and TRBJ1-2, the full variable domain is EAGVTQFPSHSVIEKGQTVTLRCDPISGHDNLYWYRRVMGKEIKFLLHFVKESKQDESGMPNNRFLAERTGGTYSTLKVQPAELEDSGVYFCASSPTLEVIYGYTFGSGTRLTVV.

The chain has TRBV28 and TRBJ1-1; possibly TRBD1 for D (5 bases). The CDR3 runs 15 residues. Deletions cut 5 bases from V and 1 base from J, with 14 bases between. Per germline, CDR1 MDHEN and CDR2 SYDVKM. CDR3 DNA: TGTGCCAGCAGTCATCAGGGTAAATCGAACACTGAAGCTTTCTTT. It translates to CASSHQGKSNTEAFF.

The chain links TRBV18 to TRBJ1-4; D call uncertain. The CDR3 is 14 amino acids. Per the germline V gene, CDR1 is KGHSH and CDR2 is LQKENI. Trimming pared 3 bases from V and 8 bases from J, leaving 13 bases between. CDR3 coding DNA: TGTGCCAGCTCACCTGGAGGGTTAGTCGAAAAACTGTTTTTT. Translated: CASSPGGLVEKLFF.

Note on this clone: The germline gene is not matched at one end of the junction; a read error may be the cause. The gene calls are TRBV11-2 and TRBJ2-5; TRBD2 matches 7 bases. Germline lookup yields CDR1 SGHAT and CDR2 FQNNGV. The CDR3 covers 13 residues. In nucleotides, the CDR3 is TGTGCCAGCAGCCCGGGGGGTGGAGGGAACCCTCACTTC. It encodes CASSPGGGGNPHF.

The chain combines TRBV7-6 with TRBJ1-1; TRBD1 is a possible D gene (6 bases). Trimming removed 5 bases from V and 0 bases from J, with 16 bases in between. The CDR3 runs to 16 residues. Germline CDR1 is SGHVS and CDR2 is FNYEAQ. The CDR3 spells CASSRVTGTMNTEAFF. The CDR3 nucleotides read TGTGCCAGCAGCCGAGTTACAGGGACCATGAACACTGAAGCTTTCTTT.

The gene calls are TRBV11-2 and TRBJ2-1; 7 bases match TRBD1. In germline, CDR1 is SGHAT, CDR2 FQNNGV. V was clipped by 5 bases and J by 7 bases; unmatched bases: 5. The CDR3 loop spans 13 amino acids. Written as DNA, the CDR3 is TGTGCCAGCAGCCGATCACAGGGGAATGAGCAGTTCTTC. Translation gives CASSRSQGNEQFF.

The rearrangement links TRBV4-3 to TRBJ1-2; weak D call: TRBD1 (6 bases). Germline CDR1 reads LGHNA; CDR2 reads YSLEER. The CDR3 length is 15 residues. V was shortened by 0 bases and J by 2 bases, with 10 bases between the two germline ends. DNA for the CDR3: TGCGCCAGCAGCCAAGATCTAGACAGGAACTATGGCTACACCTTC. Translating gives CASSQDLDRNYGYTF.

The CDR3 region is CASSFLNRGSYGYTF. The CDR3 DNA is TGTGCCAGCAGTTTCCTAAACAGGGGGTCCTATGGCTACACCTTC. The chain carries TRBV27 and TRBJ1-2, with TRBD1 identical over 8 bases. This CDR3 contains 15 residues. In germline, CDR1 is MNHEY, CDR2 SMNVEV (reference sequence). Trimming cost V 3 bases and J 4 bases; bases outside gene matches: 7.

V and J are TRBV7-8 and TRBJ1-4; no reliable D call. CDR1 is SGHVS, CDR2 FQNEAQ, per germline. The CDR3 runs 17 residues. Trimming left V 2 bases short and J 7 bases short, with 20 bases between. The CDR3 reads CASSLSITRLEGEKLFF. CDR3 bases: TGTGCCAGCAGCTTATCTATTACCCGCCTAGAGGGTGAAAAACTGTTTTTT.

This CDR3 is CATTSRTTDTQYF. The CDR3 DNA is TGTGCCACCACTTCCAGAACCACAGATACGCAGTATTTT. V usage is TRBV24-1 and J usage is TRBJ2-3; no reliable D call. CDR1 and CDR2 from the germline V gene are KGHDR and SFDVKD. Trimming cost V 8 bases and J 2 bases, with 10 bases left between them. The CDR3 totals 13 residues.

V gene TRBV10-3 combines with J gene TRBJ2-1; 7 bases are a match to TRBD2. Germline V gives CDR1 ENHRY, CDR2 SYGVKD. Trimming took 6 bases from V and 9 from J; bases not matched to a gene: 5. The CDR3 is 12 residues long. This CDR3 is CAISPRGTEQFF. The CDR3, as DNA: TGTGCCATCAGCCCGCGGGGGACTGAGCAGTTCTTC.

The gene calls are TRBV18 and TRBJ1-1, with D perhaps TRBD1 (5 bases). The CDR3 totals 13 residues. Germline CDR1 is KGHSH and CDR2 is LQKENI. Trimming left V 3 bases short and J 5 bases short, with 10 bases between. The DNA for the CDR3 is TGTGCCAGCTCACCTAAAGGGGTGACTGAAGCTTTCTTT. Translating it yields CASSPKGVTEAFF.

The CDR3 loop is CASSSRQGEMETQYF. CDR3 in DNA: TGTGCCAGCAGCTCCCGACAGGGGGAAATGGAGACCCAGTACTTC. The chain uses TRBV11-3 and TRBJ2-5; 9 bases are a match to TRBD1. CDR3 length equals 15 residues. The germline V gene has CDR1 SGHNT and CDR2 YENEEA. V shed 4 bases and J 5 bases; nucleotides not matched to a gene: 8.

The chain has TRBV6-5 and TRBJ1-4; 7 bases line up with TRBD1. Germline assignment: CDR1 MNHEY and CDR2 SVGAGI. V lost 6 bases to trimming and J lost 5 bases; unmatched junction nucleotides: 9. This CDR3 comprises 15 residues. This chain's CDR3 is CASSQTGQENEKLFF. DNA of the CDR3: TGTGCCAGCAGCCAAACCGGACAGGAAAATGAAAAACTGTTTTTT.

This clone appeared once. The chain carries TRBV7-9 and TRBJ2-1; TRBD2 agrees at 8 bases. Germline CDR1 is SEHNR and CDR2 is FQNEAQ (reference sequence). This CDR3 region has 13 residues. The junction had 11 bases not matched to a gene; V was cut back by 10 bases and J by 9 bases. CDR3 sequence (DNA): TGTGCCATCGAACAACGCCGGGAGGGTGAGCAGTTCTTC. It yields the protein CAIEQRREGEQFF. Full variable domain (outside the CDR3, taken from reference TRBV7-9 and TRBJ2-1): DTGVSQNPRHKITKRGQNVTFRCDPISEHNRLYWYRQTLGQGPEFLTYFQNEAQLEKSRLLSDRFSAERPKGSFSTLEIQRTEQGDSAMYLCAIEQRREGEQFFGPGTRLTVL.